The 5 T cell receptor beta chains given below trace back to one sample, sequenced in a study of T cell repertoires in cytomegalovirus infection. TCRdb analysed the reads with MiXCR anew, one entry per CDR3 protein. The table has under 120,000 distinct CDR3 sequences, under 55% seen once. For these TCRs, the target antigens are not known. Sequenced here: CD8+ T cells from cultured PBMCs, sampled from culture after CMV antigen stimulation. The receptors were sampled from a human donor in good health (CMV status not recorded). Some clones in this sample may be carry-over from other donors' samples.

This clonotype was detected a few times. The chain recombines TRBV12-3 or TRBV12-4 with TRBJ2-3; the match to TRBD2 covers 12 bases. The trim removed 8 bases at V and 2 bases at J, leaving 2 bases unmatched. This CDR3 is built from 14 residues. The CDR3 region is CASWTSGATDTQYF. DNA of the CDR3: TGTGCCAGCTGGACTAGCGGGGCCACAGATACGCAGTATTTT.

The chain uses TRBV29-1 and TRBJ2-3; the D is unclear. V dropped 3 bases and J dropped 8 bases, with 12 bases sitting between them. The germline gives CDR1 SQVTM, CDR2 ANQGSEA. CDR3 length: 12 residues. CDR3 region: CSVDREVGTQYF. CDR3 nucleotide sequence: TGCAGCGTTGACCGAGAGGTCGGTACGCAGTATTTT.

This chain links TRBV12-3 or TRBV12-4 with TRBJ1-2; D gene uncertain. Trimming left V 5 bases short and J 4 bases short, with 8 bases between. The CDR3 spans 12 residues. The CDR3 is CASSPQPYGYTF. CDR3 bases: TGTGCCAGCAGTCCCCAACCCTATGGCTACACCTTC.

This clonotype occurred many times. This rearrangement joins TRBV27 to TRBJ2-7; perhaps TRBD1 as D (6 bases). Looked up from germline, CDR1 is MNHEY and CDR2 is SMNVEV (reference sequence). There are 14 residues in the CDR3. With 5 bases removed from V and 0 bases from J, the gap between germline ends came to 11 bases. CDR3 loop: CASSPGQTSYEQYF. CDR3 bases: TGTGCCAGCAGTCCAGGACAGACCTCCTACGAGCAGTACTTC.

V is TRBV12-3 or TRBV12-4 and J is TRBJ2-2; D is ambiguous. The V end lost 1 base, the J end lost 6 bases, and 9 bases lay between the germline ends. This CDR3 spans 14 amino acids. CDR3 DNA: TGTGCCAGCAGTTTAGAGCCCAAGTCCGGGGAGCTGTTTTTT. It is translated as CASSLEPKSGELFF.